The T cell receptor beta chain under discussion was sequenced for a study of blood T cells in healthy people across ages. Points from the study as a whole: Diversity estimates drawn from one million T cells were deemed underestimates. Measured against age, TCR beta diversity per million T cells decreased in a roughly linear manner.

This clonotype was detected once. The antigen remains undetermined. A much more abundant neighbour one base away suggests this may be a read error. The study recruited healthy Caucasian donors from Russia who were aged about 6 to 90. Next came a second PCR, run for about 7 to 12 cycles, which used a sample-barcoded 5' primer along with a J-beta primer mix. Every cDNA molecule bore a tag from a template-switch adaptor containing 12 random nucleotides. In TCRdb, the 5' RACE reads were re-called with MiXCR into one record per CDR3 protein. The data hold 1.5 million to 2 million distinct CDR3 sequences, with roughly 30% observed a single time. Looked up from germline, CDR1 is MGHRA and CDR2 is YSYEKL. The CDR3 is 12 amino acids.

This chain connects TRBV4-1 to TRBJ2-5, with D uncertain. Sequenced sample: blood. The TCR comes from a woman aged 25 to 39 in good health. CDR3 loop: CASSQRVETLYF. The DNA of the CDR3 is TGCGCCAGCAGCCAACGGGTAGAGACCCTGTACTTC.